The clone carrying this T cell receptor (beta chain) was seen a few times. The antigen is undetermined. V lost 4 bases, J lost 0 bases, and 5 bases stayed unmatched. There are 15 residues in the CDR3. Germline values: CDR1 MNHEY, CDR2 SVGAGI. The record originates from a study of response to subunit inactivated influenza vaccine. Study results and caveats: With each seasonal influenza vaccination, the authors suggested, few new T cells are recruited.

MiXCR, run by TCRdb on the RT-PCR reads, gives a single entry per CDR3 protein. The table shows some 160,000 distinct CDR3 sequences, with under 13% occurring only once. The source is a man in his forties or fifties who received an inactivated influenza vaccine. This rearrangement joins TRBV6-5 to TRBJ2-5; 7 bases line up with TRBD1. The material sequenced was non-naive T cells sorted from PBMCs, taken roughly 45 days after vaccination. The CDR3 DNA is TGTGCCAGCAGTTGGGGACAGCAGTACCAAGAGACCCAGTACTTC. This encodes CASSWGQQYQETQYF.